This T cell receptor beta chain was recorded in a study of T cell responses to AZD1222 COVID-19 vaccine. Some clones are missing from TCRdb's copy, which holds only in-frame ones; the method was immunoSEQ multiplex PCR. The sample comprises 100,000 to 150,000 clones, roughly 88% of which are singletons, and about 4% rests with the top ten. Concerning this clone: Its target is unknown.

Broader study findings: Following two doses of AZD1222, Spike-specific TCR breadth and depth rose. Donors in the cohort were predominantly white British and more often female, and clonal diversity was possibly underestimated.

The sequence was obtained from an adult in good health. The sample in question was peripheral blood, obtained on day 0 of MenACWY control vaccination.

The DNA for the CDR3 is TGCAGCGTTACCCGACAGGGGGCGGGTAACACTGAAGCTTTCTTT. Protein product: CSVTRQGAGNTEAFF. This rearrangement joins TRBV29-1 to TRBJ1-1; 10 positions agree with TRBD1. Germline trimming cut 5 bases from V and 2 bases from J; bases unmatched to any gene: 8. There are 15 residues in the CDR3. Germline CDR1 SQVTM, CDR2 ANQGSEA. The full variable domain, completed using reference TRBV29-1 and TRBJ1-1, is SAVISQKPSRDICQRGTSLTIQCQVDSQVTMMFWYRQQPGQSLTLIATANQGSEATYESGFVIDKFPISRPNLTFSTLTVSNMSPEDSSIYLCSVTRQGAGNTEAFFGQGTRLTVV.